Sequencing of this T cell receptor beta chain was carried out in a study of cytomegalovirus exposure and HLA in healthy donors. Data came from immunoSEQ multiplex PCR; TCRdb stores just in-frame clones and leaves some out. The sample lists over 200,000 clones, almost 90% occurring once. Study-wide results and limits: There were some public TCRs occurring in many donors, but most TCR sequences were rare. Under in vitro conditions, three CMV-associated chains were confirmed as specific for CMV antigens. TCR clusters originating in the first cohort tended to co-occur in the roughly 130 validation repertoires, according to a later analysis.

The CDR3 has 17 amino acids. Germline CDR1 is SGDLS and CDR2 is YYNGEE. V shed 4 bases, J shed 3 bases, and the junction held 13 bases outside the gene matches. Of note for this clone: As yet, its antigen is unknown.

The chain combines TRBV9 with TRBJ2-5; 9 bases are shared with TRBD1. Input material: PBMCs. The clonotype was recovered from a woman under 30 in good health and CMV-seronegative. The CDR3 nucleotides read TGTGCCAGCAGCAACCAGAACAGGGGGCTCGTTGAAGAGACCCAGTACTTC. Translation gives CASSNQNRGLVEETQYF.